This T cell receptor (beta chain) came from a study of chemoradiotherapy in HPV16-positive cancers. Samples were taken several times over chemoradiotherapy. For this clone: The antigen is undetermined.

Findings of the study overall: Candidate HPV-specific clones and E7-related TCR motifs grew in tumor during treatment. HPV-responsive T-cell expansion during chemoradiotherapy was linked to improved recurrence-free survival in HPV16-positive patients. Functional assays defining HPV-specific T cells used only a couple of HPV16-positive patients.

Generated by immunoSEQ multiplex PCR, the TCRdb table keeps only in-frame clones and is missing some. The sample lists a few thousand clones, more than 75% occurring once. Trimming removed 2 bases from V and 4 bases from J; junction bases left unmatched: 14. The CDR3 sequence is 19 residues long. Per the germline V gene, CDR1 is SGHAT and CDR2 is FQNNGV. This chain connects TRBV11-2 to TRBJ2-3, with TRBD1 identical over 11 bases. This clonotype was obtained from a human donor with HPV-associated anogenital cancer. Source: tumor tissue, taken from a patient who underwent chemoradiotherapy. The CDR3 sequence: CASSLRGQGVRGGSDTQYF. The CDR3 bases are TGTGCCAGCAGCTTACGGGGACAGGGGGTAAGAGGCGGGTCAGATACGCAGTATTTT.